Presented here are 26 T cell receptor beta chains from one specimen sequenced in a study of T-cell reconstitution after alpha-beta-depleted transplantation in children. The TCRbeta library incorporated unique molecular identifiers. TCRdb passed the PCR reads through MiXCR, listing each CDR3 protein once. Of about 610,000 distinct CDR3 sequences in the sample, roughly a tenth were seen once. The sample was PBMCs from the stem cell graft donor, taken from the stem cell graft. These receptors were obtained from a human donor who donated a stem cell graft to a child with acute myeloid leukemia.

J is TRBJ2-5 and V is TRBV20-1; 7 positions agree with TRBD1. Germline loops: CDR1 DFQATT, CDR2 SNEGSKA (reference sequence). V lost 0 bases and J lost 5; bases outside the gene matches: 15. The length of the CDR3 is 17 residues. The CDR3 nucleotides are TGCAGTGCTAGAGAATGGACAGGCAGTATCCATTCGGAGACCCAGTACTTC. It translates to CSAREWTGSIHSETQYF.

V gene TRBV20-1 combines with J gene TRBJ2-1; unclear D gene. Germline V lookup: CDR1 DFQATT, CDR2 SNEGSKA (reference sequence). V dropped 5 bases and J dropped 8 bases, with 10 bases sitting between them. The CDR3 has 11 residues. The CDR3 DNA follows: TGCAGTGCTGCCCCCCGGTATGAGCAGTTCTTC. As protein: CSAAPRYEQFF.

The chain uses TRBV20-1 and TRBJ2-7; 14 positions match TRBD2. Per germline, CDR1 DFQATT and CDR2 SNEGSKA (reference sequence). The CDR3 covers 14 residues. Trimming removed 1 base from V and 9 bases from J; junction bases left unmatched: 5. CDR3 region: CSARGLAGGPMQYF. The CDR3 nucleotides are TGCAGTGCTAGAGGACTAGCGGGAGGGCCAATGCAGTACTTC.

This clonotype has ten or more counts. The chain joins TRBV29-1 to TRBJ2-7; 10 bases align to TRBD1. CDR3 length: 12 amino acids. V was pared by 8 bases and J by 3 bases, with 4 bases of the junction left unmatched. Germline loops: CDR1 SQVTM, CDR2 ANQGSEA. As DNA, the CDR3 is TGCAGCCCCGGGACAGGGGTCTACGAGCAGTACTTC. Encoded protein: CSPGTGVYEQYF.

This chain connects TRBV18 to TRBJ2-1; D not resolved. This CDR3 has 15 residues. V lost 3 bases to trimming and J lost 7 bases, with 16 bases between them. The germline V gene has CDR1 KGHSH and CDR2 LQKENI. The CDR3 protein is CASSPGLHSRNEQFF. The CDR3 DNA is TGTGCCAGCTCACCTGGTCTTCACTCGAGGAATGAGCAGTTCTTC.

In this sample, this clonotype turned up many times. The chain has TRBV15 and TRBJ2-3; D gene unclear. Looked up from germline, CDR1 is LNHNV and CDR2 is YYDKDF (reference sequence). This CDR3 region has 13 residues. Trimming shortened V by 6 bases and J by 6 bases, and 13 bases separated the two germline ends. The CDR3 protein is CATRSGPGDTQYF. CDR3 nucleotides: TGTGCCACCAGGTCCGGGCCGGGCGATACGCAGTATTTT. Full variable domain (rest looked up from reference TRBV15 and TRBJ2-3): DAMVIQNPRYQVTQFGKPVTLSCSQTLNHNVMYWYQQKSSQAPKLLFHYYDKDFNNEADTPDNFQSRRPNTSFCFLDIRSPGLGDTAMYLCATRSGPGDTQYFGPGTRLTVL.

At least ten counts were recorded for this clonotype. V is TRBV12-3 or TRBV12-4 and J is TRBJ2-3; 7 nucleotides line up with TRBD1. The length of the CDR3 is 16 residues. Unmatched junction bases numbered 8, after V lost 5 bases and J lost 0 bases. CDR3 region: CASSSRTGVSTDTQYF. The CDR3 bases are TGTGCCAGCAGTAGCCGGACAGGCGTTAGCACAGATACGCAGTATTTT.

This clonotype has only a few counts. V gene TRBV6-2 or TRBV6-3 combines with J gene TRBJ1-2, with D uncertain. Trimming stripped 0 bases from V and 14 bases from J, with 19 bases between. Germline assignment: CDR1 MNHEY and CDR2 SVGEGT. The CDR3 sequence is 14 residues long. The CDR3 protein is CASSYSRWISAGTF. CDR3 coding DNA: TGTGCCAGCAGTTACTCGAGATGGATAAGTGCGGGTACCTTC.

V is TRBV7-8 and J is TRBJ2-1; a weak D match, TRBD1 (6 bases). This CDR3 has 13 residues. V was pared by 3 bases and J by 6 bases, with 9 bases between. Germline V gives CDR1 SGHVS, CDR2 FQNEAQ. The CDR3 here is CASSFGTINEQFF. The CDR3 DNA reads TGTGCCAGCAGCTTTGGGACAATCAATGAGCAGTTCTTC.

The V and J genes are TRBV24-1 and TRBJ2-1; D unclear. In germline, CDR1 is KGHDR, CDR2 SFDVKD. The ends were cut back, 6 bases at V and 4 bases at J, with 9 bases in the middle. The CDR3 spans 13 residues. The CDR3 region is CATSRPTYNEQFF. The CDR3 DNA follows: TGTGCCACCAGTAGACCCACGTACAATGAGCAGTTCTTC.

The chain uses TRBV30 and TRBJ2-7; the D gene is possibly TRBD2 (5 bases). This CDR3 comprises 12 residues. Germline V gene sequence: CDR1 GTSNPN, CDR2 SVGIG (reference sequence). The CDR3 here is CALYLGDLEQYF. CDR3 nucleotide sequence: TGTGCTCTATACCTCGGGGATCTTGAGCAGTACTTC.

The rearrangement joins TRBV7-2 to TRBJ2-5; 8 bases line up with TRBD2. Looked up from germline, CDR1 is SGHTA and CDR2 is FQGNSA. The CDR3 loop spans 15 amino acids. V shed 5 bases and J 4 bases; nucleotides not matched to a gene: 9. CDR3 sequence (DNA): TGTGCCAGCAGCATACGGGGGGGCGGAAGAGAGACCCAGTACTTC. Its protein is CASSIRGGGRETQYF.

This chain connects TRBV20-1 to TRBJ2-3; 7 nucleotides align to TRBD1. V shed 1 base and J 1 base; nucleotides not matched to a gene: 5. The CDR3 is 15 residues long. Germline assignment: CDR1 DFQATT and CDR2 SNEGSKA (reference sequence). Written as DNA, the CDR3 is TGCAGTGCTAGAGGATTACAGGGGCGCACAGATACGCAGTATTTT. As protein: CSARGLQGRTDTQYF.

This clonotype was observed many times. The chain combines TRBV6-5 with TRBJ2-2, with 8 positions matching TRBD2. CDR3 size: 15 residues. The V segment lost 6 bases and the J segment 6 bases; nucleotides outside the gene matches: 9. Per germline, CDR1 MNHEY and CDR2 SVGAGI. The CDR3, as DNA: TGTGCCAGCAGCTACCTGGGACTAGAACCCGGGGAGCTGTTTTTT. Translation: CASSYLGLEPGELFF.

CDR3 in DNA: TGTGCCAGCAGCCAAGTAGCGGGAGGATTGACCGGGGAGCTGTTTTTT. It translates to CASSQVAGGLTGELFF. V usage is TRBV14 and J usage is TRBJ2-2, with 10 bases that match TRBD2. The CDR3 sequence is 16 residues long. Germline V CDR1 and CDR2: SGHDN, FVKESK. Trimming at V came to 1 base and at J to 5 bases, leaving 4 bases not matched to a gene.

The gene calls are TRBV27 and TRBJ2-5; perhaps TRBD2 as D (7 bases). The CDR3 consists of 15 residues. The ends were cut back, 6 bases at V and 6 bases at J, with 20 bases in the middle. From germline, CDR1 is MNHEY and CDR2 SMNVEV (reference sequence). This CDR3 is CASREGGSVKKTQYF. The CDR3 nucleotides are TGTGCCAGCAGGGAGGGGGGGAGTGTCAAAAAGACCCAGTACTTC.

The gene calls are TRBV24-1 and TRBJ2-2; D not certain. The CDR3 is 14 residues long. Germline assignment: CDR1 KGHDR and CDR2 SFDVKD. Deletions cut 1 base from V and 6 bases from J, with 8 bases between. This chain's CDR3 is CATSDFGVSGELFF. The CDR3 DNA reads as TGTGCCACCAGTGATTTTGGGGTGTCCGGGGAGCTGTTTTTT.

The rearrangement links TRBV20-1 to TRBJ2-5; D possibly corresponds to TRBD1 (5 bases). V lost 7 bases and J lost 2, with 14 bases in between. The CDR3 runs 13 residues. Germline CDR1 and CDR2: DFQATT and SNEGSKA (reference sequence). The CDR3 sequence is CSVLGRTQETQYF. The CDR3 bases are TGCAGTGTTCTAGGGCGGACACAAGAGACCCAGTACTTC.

This clonotype was counted between two and nine times. The chain joins TRBV5-5 to TRBJ1-2; D is ambiguous. The V end was cut by 1 base, the J end by 9 bases, with 13 bases between. Germline loops: CDR1 SGHKS, CDR2 YYEKEE (reference sequence). The CDR3 sequence is 13 residues long. CDR3 in DNA: TGTGCCAGCAGCTTGTCGGATACGCCAAGCTACACCTTC. It translates to CASSLSDTPSYTF.

V gene TRBV20-1 combines with J gene TRBJ2-7; maybe TRBD1 (6 bases). V was trimmed by 3 bases and J by 3 bases, leaving 18 bases between them. The CDR3 totals 15 residues. The V gene's germline CDR1 is DFQATT and CDR2 SNEGSKA (reference sequence). In DNA form, the CDR3 reads TGCAGTGCTAGCGGACGTCGACAGGCGGACTACGAGCAGTACTTC. Amino acid sequence: CSASGRRQADYEQYF.

This clonotype was found many times. CDR3 sequence (DNA): TGTGCCAGCAGCCCCCACCGGGACAGGGGGCGGTATACGCAGTATTTT. Translated, it gives CASSPHRDRGRYTQYF. This rearrangement joins TRBV27 to TRBJ2-3; TRBD1 matches 12 bases. CDR3 length: 16 residues. The J segment lost 7 bases and the V segment lost 6 bases, leaving 11 bases of the junction unmatched. Germline CDR1 and CDR2: MNHEY and SMNVEV (reference sequence).

The gene calls are TRBV5-1 and TRBJ2-1, with 7 bases matching TRBD2. The CDR3 length is 14 residues. Germline V gives CDR1 SGHRS, CDR2 YFSETQ. V was pared by 6 bases and J by 8 bases, with 11 bases of the junction left unmatched. The CDR3 sequence: CASTIGGGGDEQFF. The CDR3 nucleotides are TGCGCCAGCACCATTGGGGGGGGAGGGGATGAGCAGTTCTTC.

CDR3 in DNA: TGTGCCTGGGACCAACGTGATGGGGGCTACACCTTC. Protein product: CAWDQRDGGYTF. The rearrangement joins TRBV30 to TRBJ1-2, with no clear D. Trimming shortened V by 5 bases and J by 8 bases, and 15 bases separated the two germline ends. The CDR3 is 12 amino acids. CDR1 and CDR2 from the germline V gene are GTSNPN and SVGIG (reference sequence).

In this sample, this clonotype turned up many times. The V and J genes are TRBV18 and TRBJ2-7, with D unclear. The CDR3 sequence is 14 residues long. Deletions cut 2 bases from V and 3 bases from J, with 11 bases between. CDR1 is KGHSH, CDR2 LQKENI, per germline. CDR3 in DNA: TGTGCCAGCTCACCAAGATTAGAAAGCTACGAGCAGTACTTC. The encoded protein is CASSPRLESYEQYF.

In its sample, this clonotype was seen many times. V and J are TRBV5-1 and TRBJ1-1; D unclear. This CDR3 comprises 15 residues. Germline assignment: CDR1 SGHRS and CDR2 YFSETQ. Trimming stripped 4 bases from V and 3 bases from J, with 16 bases between. The CDR3 nucleotides are TGCGCCAGCAGCAGGTTTGGGTATGGGGACACTGAAGCTTTCTTT. It encodes CASSRFGYGDTEAFF.

The rearrangement joins TRBV5-1 to TRBJ2-3; 8 bases agree with TRBD2. This CDR3 is built from 16 residues. The V gene's germline CDR1 is SGHRS and CDR2 YFSETQ. V lost 2 bases and J lost 1; bases outside the gene matches: 6. Here the CDR3 reads CASSFGAGVGTDTQYF. DNA for the CDR3: TGCGCCAGCAGCTTTGGAGCGGGAGTCGGCACAGATACGCAGTATTTT.